A single sample gave rise to the 24 T cell receptor beta chains below, sequenced in a study of T cells after yellow fever vaccination. Via MiXCR, TCRdb re-called the 5' RACE reads, giving one row per CDR3 protein. The table includes over 250,000 distinct CDR3 sequences, about 5.2% detected once. Sequenced material: CD4+ T cells sorted from PBMCs, taken on the day of the yellow fever booster vaccination. The source of these receptors is a young man who received the YFV17D yellow fever vaccine.

This clonotype occurred many times. V usage is TRBV5-6 and J usage is TRBJ1-5; TRBD1 matches at 8 bases. There are 15 residues in the CDR3. The germline CDR1 and CDR2 sequences are SGHDT and YYEEEE. V shed 1 base, J shed 5 bases, and the junction held 5 bases outside the gene matches. The CDR3 loop is CASSLNGQGHQPQHF. The CDR3 DNA follows: TGTGCCAGCAGCTTGAATGGACAGGGACATCAGCCCCAGCATTTT.

The sample holds a few counts of this clonotype. CDR3: CASSLSLAGAVQETQYF. Written as DNA, the CDR3 is TGCGCCAGCAGCTTATCACTAGCGGGGGCTGTTCAAGAGACCCAGTACTTC. The chain combines TRBV5-1 with TRBJ2-5; 11 bases fit TRBD2. V trimming: 2 bases; J trimming: 2 bases; junction bases outside the gene matches: 8. Per germline, CDR1 SGHRS and CDR2 YFSETQ. The CDR3 totals 17 residues.

CDR3 sequence reads: CASSARQGLGWNTEAFF. DNA for the CDR3: TGCGCCAGCAGCGCCCGACAGGGGTTGGGGTGGAACACTGAAGCTTTCTTT. This chain connects TRBV4-1 to TRBJ1-1; 8 nucleotides line up with TRBD1. In germline, CDR1 is MGHRA, CDR2 YSYEKL. Trimming cost V 5 bases and J 1 base; bases outside gene matches: 12. The CDR3 covers 17 residues.

The chain recombines TRBV20-1 with TRBJ2-1, with a tentative D call TRBD2 (6 bases). The germline gives CDR1 DFQATT, CDR2 SNEGSKA (reference sequence). V dropped 5 bases and J dropped 9 bases, with 29 bases sitting between them. The CDR3 contains 17 residues. The CDR3 region has the DNA TGCAGTGCTCCGGGGCCCTCGGGCGGGTCCCCGCGGGGTGAGCAGTTCTTC. Its translation is CSAPGPSGGSPRGEQFF.

This clonotype was detected ten times or more. V usage is TRBV5-1 and J usage is TRBJ1-2; 9 nucleotides align to TRBD1. CDR3 size: 14 residues. V was clipped by 4 bases and J by 4 bases; unmatched bases: 5. CDR1 is SGHRS and CDR2 is YFSETQ in the germline V gene. CDR3 in amino acids: CASSEGQGTYGYTF. In DNA form, the CDR3 reads TGCGCCAGCAGCGAGGGACAGGGAACCTATGGCTACACCTTC.

The V call is TRBV3-1, the J call TRBJ1-2, with a tentative D call TRBD1 (5 bases). Trimming took 6 bases from V and 0 from J, leaving 14 bases between them. The length of the CDR3 is 15 residues. From germline, CDR1 is LGHDT and CDR2 YNNKEL (reference sequence). CDR3 sequence (DNA): TGTGCCAGCAGACCGGGACGTCAGACTAACTATGGCTACACCTTC. It codes for CASRPGRQTNYGYTF.

In its sample, this clonotype was seen a few times. The genes are TRBV3-1 and TRBJ2-3, with 8 bases identical to TRBD1. In germline, CDR1 is LGHDT, CDR2 YNNKEL (reference sequence). The CDR3 loop spans 13 amino acids. V was clipped by 6 bases and J by 5 bases; unmatched bases: 4. The CDR3 loop reads CASRSTGVDTQYF. CDR3 nucleotides: TGTGCCAGCAGGTCGACAGGGGTAGATACGCAGTATTTT.

This clonotype was seen more than once but under ten times. CDR3 DNA: TGTGCCACCCTTTCGATTGGGTCTCGCGAGCAGTACGTC. Translating it yields CATLSIGSREQYV. The chain employs TRBV28 and TRBJ2-7; no clear D. V shed 10 bases and J shed 6 bases, with 19 bases lying between them. The CDR3 sequence is 13 residues long. The germline V gene encodes CDR1 MDHEN and CDR2 SYDVKM.

This sequence joins TRBV20-1 and TRBJ2-1, with 7 bases matching TRBD2. CDR1 DFQATT and CDR2 SNEGSKA come from the germline V gene (reference sequence). This CDR3 contains 16 residues. Trimming took 3 bases from V and 4 from J; bases not matched to a gene: 12. CDR3 amino acids: CSARTPGAGSYNEQFF. The CDR3 DNA sequence: TGCAGTGCTAGGACCCCGGGAGCGGGGTCTTACAATGAGCAGTTCTTC.

This clonotype has more than one count but fewer than ten. The chain uses TRBV5-1 and TRBJ2-3; 9 bases line up with TRBD1. V lost 4 bases and J lost 1; bases outside the gene matches: 7. The CDR3 runs to 16 residues. Germline V gene data show CDR1 as SGHRS and CDR2 as YFSETQ. CDR3 residues: CASSTTGGPGTDTQYF. The CDR3 DNA sequence: TGCGCCAGCAGCACGACAGGGGGGCCTGGCACAGATACGCAGTATTTT.

In this sample, this clonotype turned up many times. V and J are TRBV7-9 and TRBJ1-1; D gene uncertain. V was cut by 3 bases and J by 0 bases, with 5 bases left in between. Germline-derived CDR1 and CDR2 are SEHNR and FQNEAQ (reference sequence). The CDR3 length is 13 residues. The CDR3 protein is CASSFDMNTEAFF. CDR3 in DNA: TGTGCCAGCAGCTTTGATATGAACACTGAAGCTTTCTTT.

This clonotype was observed a few times. Lacking the conserved final phenylalanine or tryptophan, this CDR3 likely reflects a read error. The rearrangement uses TRBV5-1 and TRBJ1-1; the D gene is possibly TRBD1 (5 bases). The CDR3 spans 15 residues. CDR1 is SGHRS and CDR2 is YFSETQ in the germline V gene. The V and J ends lost 4 bases and 1 base respectively, with 14 bases between them. The CDR3 region is CASSAAGRRNTEAFL. The DNA of the CDR3 is TGCGCCAGCAGCGCAGCGGGACGGAGGAACACTGAAGCTTTCCTT.

This clonotype has a handful of counts. This chain uses TRBV7-2 with TRBJ1-1; D gene uncertain. Per germline, CDR1 SGHTA and CDR2 FQGNSA. The CDR3 spans 13 residues. V lost 6 bases and J lost 4, with 12 bases in between. CDR3 coding DNA: TGTGCCAGCAGTATACCCCCGGGCACTGAAGCTTTCTTT. It yields the protein CASSIPPGTEAFF.

This clonotype came up a few times. The chain joins TRBV25-1 to TRBJ2-7, with D unclear. The CDR3 has 16 residues. The V end was cut by 1 base, the J end by 4 bases, with 17 bases between. Germline assignment: CDR1 MGHDK and CDR2 SYGVNS. The CDR3 nucleotides are TGTGCCAGCAGTGAATGGATAGCCGTAAGGTCGTACGAGCAGTACGTC. Amino acids: CASSEWIAVRSYEQYV.

The sample holds many counts of this clonotype. The rearrangement joins TRBV7-9 to TRBJ2-3; TRBD2 matches 8 bases. The junction had 3 bases not matched to a gene; V was cut back by 5 bases and J by 5 bases. CDR1 and CDR2 (germline): SEHNR, FQNEAQ (reference sequence). The CDR3 is made up of 13 amino acids. In DNA form, the CDR3 reads TGTGCCAGCAGCACACGGGGGGGAGATACGCAGTATTTT. Its translation: CASSTRGGDTQYF.

This clonotype was seen only a few times. The gene calls are TRBV7-2 and TRBJ1-1; D gene unclear. In germline, CDR1 is SGHTA, CDR2 FQGNSA. The V end lost 2 bases, the J end lost 8 bases, and 9 bases lay between the germline ends. The CDR3 extends over 12 amino acids. The DNA for the CDR3 is TGTGCCAGCAGCTTACAGGTAGCCGAAGCTTTCTTT. Its protein product is CASSLQVAEAFF.

The chain is built from TRBV4-2 and TRBJ2-2; a possible D gene is TRBD2 (6 bases). Trimming removed 1 base at V and 1 base at J, with 10 bases between. Germline values: CDR1 LGHNA, CDR2 YNFKEQ. The CDR3 spans 16 residues. CDR3 nucleotide sequence: TGTGCCAGCAGCCAAGGAGGGACTTTGAACACCGGGGAGCTGTTTTTT. This gives the protein CASSQGGTLNTGELFF.

This clonotype has only a few counts. This chain uses TRBV5-5 with TRBJ1-1; unclear D gene. Trimming shortened V by 1 base and J by 5 bases, and 9 bases separated the two germline ends. The CDR3 covers 13 residues. Germline V lookup: CDR1 SGHKS, CDR2 YYEKEE (reference sequence). CDR3 in amino acids: CASSLLERTEAFF. CDR3 bases: TGTGCCAGCAGCTTGCTAGAAAGGACTGAAGCTTTCTTT.

This clonotype has more than one count but fewer than ten. The V and J genes are TRBV9 and TRBJ2-3, with D tentatively TRBD1 or TRBD2 (5 bases each). Trimming stripped 4 bases from V and 2 bases from J, with 14 bases between. CDR1 is SGDLS, CDR2 YYNGEE, per germline. There are 15 residues in the CDR3. This CDR3 reads CASSLRDGNTDTQYF. DNA of the CDR3: TGTGCCAGCAGCCTTAGGGACGGAAACACAGATACGCAGTATTTT.

This clonotype has more than one count but fewer than ten. CDR3 nucleotide sequence: TGTGCCAGCAGGGGGTCGGTTAACAATCAGCCCCAGCATTTT. Residues: CASRGSVNNQPQHF. The V gene is TRBV6-1, the J gene TRBJ1-5; D ambiguous. The V gene's germline CDR1 is MNHNS and CDR2 SASEGT. This CDR3 is built from 14 residues. Deletions cut 6 bases from V and 3 bases from J, with 12 bases between.

In its sample, this clonotype was seen many times. The chain carries TRBV12-3 or TRBV12-4 and TRBJ1-2; D gene unclear. Trimming shortened V by 7 bases and J by 4 bases, and 19 bases separated the two germline ends. This CDR3 has 15 amino acids. CDR3: CASTPRTSRIYGYTF. As DNA, the CDR3 is TGTGCCAGCACCCCGAGGACCAGTCGCATCTATGGCTACACCTTC.

This clonotype was observed many times. V is TRBV11-2 and J is TRBJ2-5; D remains unclear. Germline values: CDR1 SGHAT, CDR2 FQNNGV. Trimming removed 3 bases at V and 5 bases at J, with 10 bases between. The CDR3 is 13 residues long. The CDR3 nucleotides read TGTGCCAGCAGCTTTTTACCACGGGAGACCCAGTACTTC. Encoded protein: CASSFLPRETQYF.

This chain links TRBV6-2 or TRBV6-3 with TRBJ2-2; no definite D call. Germline V gene data show CDR1 as MNHEY and CDR2 as SVGEGT. This CDR3 is 12 amino acids long. The germline V and J ends were trimmed by 5 bases and 6 bases, with 7 bases remaining between them. The CDR3 DNA follows: TGTGCCAGCAGTCGGCGAGCCGGGGAGCTGTTTTTT. It yields the protein CASSRRAGELFF.

The chain links TRBV7-9 to TRBJ2-1, with TRBD2 as a possible D gene (6 bases). V was pared by 3 bases and J by 4 bases, with 13 bases between. Germline lookup yields CDR1 SEHNR and CDR2 FQNEAQ (reference sequence). This CDR3 region has 15 residues. In nucleotides, the CDR3 is TGTGCCAGCAGCTTTCAGGGAGGTATTTACAATGAGCAGTTCTTC. It specifies CASSFQGGIYNEQFF.